The clone carrying this TCR beta chain was seen a handful of times. The second PCR ran roughly 7 to 12 cycles with a sample-barcoded 5' primer and J-beta primers. TCRdb ran MiXCR on the 5' RACE reads and lists one entry per CDR3 protein. Here the sample spans 2 million or so distinct CDR3 sequences, roughly 50% being singletons. The CDR3 is made up of 14 amino acids. Trimming cost V 2 bases and J 5 bases, with 11 bases left between them. Germline values: CDR1 MNHEY, CDR2 SMNVEV (reference sequence). The sample originates from a study of blood T cells in healthy people across ages. The chain has TRBV27 and TRBJ2-3, with D tentatively TRBD2 (5 bases). The sample comprised blood. This TCR came from a woman aged 40 to 49 in good health. The CDR3 sequence is CASSLRGRGDTQYF. The CDR3 nucleotides read TGTGCCAGCAGTTTAAGAGGGAGAGGAGATACGCAGTATTTT.